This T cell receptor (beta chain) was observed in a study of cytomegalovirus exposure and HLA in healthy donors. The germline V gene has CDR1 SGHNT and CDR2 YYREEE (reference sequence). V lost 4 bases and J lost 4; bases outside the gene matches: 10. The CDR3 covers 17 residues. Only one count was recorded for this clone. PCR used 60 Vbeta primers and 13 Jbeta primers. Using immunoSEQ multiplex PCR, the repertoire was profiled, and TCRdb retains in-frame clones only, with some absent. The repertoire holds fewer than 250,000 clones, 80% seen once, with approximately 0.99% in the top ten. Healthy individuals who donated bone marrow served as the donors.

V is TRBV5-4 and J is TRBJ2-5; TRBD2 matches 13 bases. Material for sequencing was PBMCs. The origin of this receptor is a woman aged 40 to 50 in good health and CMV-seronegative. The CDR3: CASSRSTSGRTGETQYF. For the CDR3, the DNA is TGTGCCAGCAGCAGATCGACTAGCGGGAGGACGGGAGAGACCCAGTACTTC.